The sequence of this TCR beta chain was determined in a study of shared clonotypes between healthy human individuals. As for the study in general: Each donor's CD8 memory used one plate, CD8 naive two, each CD4 subset three.

Authors' methods: Filtering differed since immunoSEQ provided only junctions, with no quality scores. The method was immunoSEQ multiplex PCR; TCRdb's version includes in-frame clones alone and lacks a portion of them. V, J and clone size derive from that table, while D and trimming were established from the DNA sequence. The table lists about 2 million clones, 85% to 95% of them singletons. Study-level findings and limits: A generally larger estimated richness was seen in naive subsets than in memory subsets.

The naive CD8 population came from CD45RO-negative cells selected for CCR7, without terminally differentiated effector memory CD45RA+ cells. As concerns this clone: The antigen remains unidentified.

The receptor's source is a man between 18 and 35 years old in good health. Sequenced: naive CD8+ T cells sorted from blood.

The CDR3, as DNA: TGTGCCAGCAACATTCCGGGCCAGCCCCAGCATTTT. It encodes CASNIPGQPQHF. The chain employs TRBV2 and TRBJ1-5; D gene uncertain. Deletions cut 7 bases from V and 7 bases from J, with 11 bases between. The CDR3 length is 12 residues. Germline V lookup: CDR1 SNHLY, CDR2 FYNNEI.